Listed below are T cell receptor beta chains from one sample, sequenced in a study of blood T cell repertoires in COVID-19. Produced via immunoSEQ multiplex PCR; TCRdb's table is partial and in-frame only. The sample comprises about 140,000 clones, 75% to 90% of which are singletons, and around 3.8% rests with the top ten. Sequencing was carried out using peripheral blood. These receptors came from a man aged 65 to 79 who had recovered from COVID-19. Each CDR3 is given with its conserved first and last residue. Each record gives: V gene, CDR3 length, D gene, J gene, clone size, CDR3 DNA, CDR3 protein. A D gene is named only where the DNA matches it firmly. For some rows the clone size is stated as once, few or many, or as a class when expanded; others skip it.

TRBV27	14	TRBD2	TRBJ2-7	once	TGTGCCAGCAGTTCCCTAGCGGGACCATACGAGCAGTACTTC	CASSSLAGPYEQYF
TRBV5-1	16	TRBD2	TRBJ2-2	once	TGCGCCAGCAGCTCGGGGACTAGCGCAAACACCGGGGAGCTGTTTTTT	CASSSGTSANTGELFF
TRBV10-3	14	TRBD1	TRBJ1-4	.	TGTGCCATCAGTGGGGACAGGGGTGCTGAAAAACTGTTTTTT	CAISGDRGAEKLFF
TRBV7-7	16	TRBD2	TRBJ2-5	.	TGTGCCAGCAGCCAACTTAGCGGGAGGGCCTACGAGACCCAGTACTTC	CASSQLSGRAYETQYF
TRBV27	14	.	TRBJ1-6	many	TGTGCCAGCAGTCCCACCCCGAGGAATTCACCCCTCCACTTT	CASSPTPRNSPLHF
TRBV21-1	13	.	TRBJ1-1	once	TGTGCCAGCAGCCGGTTAAGAGGGACTGAAGCTTTCTTT	CASSRLRGTEAFF
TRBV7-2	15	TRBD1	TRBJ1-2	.	TGTGCCAGCAGCTCGCCGGGACAGGGGGGCTATGGCTACACCTTC	CASSSPGQGGYGYTF
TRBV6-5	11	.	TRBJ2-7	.	TGTGCCAGCCAATCCTCCTACGAGCAGTACTTC	CASQSSYEQYF
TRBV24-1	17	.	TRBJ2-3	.	TGTGCCACCAGTGAGACCCCCAGGGTTGGGTGGACAGATACGCAGTATTTT	CATSETPRVGWTDTQYF
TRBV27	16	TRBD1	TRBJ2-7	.	TGTGCCAGCAGCCTGCGACAGGGGGGAAGGGCCTACGAGCAGTACTTC	CASSLRQGGRAYEQYF
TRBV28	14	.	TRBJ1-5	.	TGTGCCAGCAGTTCCGCACTAGCGACTCAGCCCCAGCATTTT	CASSSALATQPQHF
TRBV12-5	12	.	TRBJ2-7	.	TGTGCTAGTGGTTTGGTACCGGTCGAGCAGTACTTC	CASGLVPVEQYF
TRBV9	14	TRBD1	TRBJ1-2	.	TGTGCCAGCACCCCAGGACAGGGGACTTATGGCTACACCTTC	CASTPGQGTYGYTF
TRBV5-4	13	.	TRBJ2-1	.	TGTGCCAGCAGCCAAGACAGTCTGAATGAGCAGTTCTTC	CASSQDSLNEQFF
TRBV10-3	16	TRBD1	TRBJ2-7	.	TGTGCCATCAGTGAGTATATACAGGGGAAGGTCTACGAGCAGTACTTC	CAISEYIQGKVYEQYF
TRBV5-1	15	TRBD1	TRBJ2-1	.	TGCGCCAGCAGCCCCTGGACAGGGGGCATGGATGAGCAGTTCTTC	CASSPWTGGMDEQFF
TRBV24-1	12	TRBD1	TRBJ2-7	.	TGTGCCATAACTCCCAGGGGGAACGAGCAGTACTTC	CAITPRGNEQYF
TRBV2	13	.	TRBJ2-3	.	TGTGCCAGCAGAACGGTTGAGTCAGATACGCAGTATTTT	CASRTVESDTQYF
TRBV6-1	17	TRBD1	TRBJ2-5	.	TGTGCCAGCAGTGCGGGACAGTCTACAGGGTTTCCCGAGACCCAGTACTTC	CASSAGQSTGFPETQYF